This passage covers 3 T cell receptor beta chains from one sample sequenced in a study of blood T cells in healthy people across ages. For the second PCR, which ran for 7 to 11 cycles, a sample-barcoded 5' primer and a J-beta primer mix were used. A single record per CDR3 protein comes from TCRdb applying MiXCR to the 5' RACE reads. The sample consists of a few hundred thousand distinct CDR3 sequences, 50% to 60% of them appearing once. Material: blood. The receptors originated from a man aged 55 to 70 in good health.

In its sample, this clonotype was seen a few times. The CDR3 coding sequence is TGTGCCAGCAGCTTGGTCTTAGGACAGGGGAATGAGCAGTTCTTC. Its translation: CASSLVLGQGNEQFF. The chain joins TRBV11-2 to TRBJ2-1; 9 bases match TRBD1. This CDR3 is 15 amino acids long. V trimming: 3 bases; J trimming: 7 bases; junction bases outside the gene matches: 7. Germline V lookup: CDR1 SGHAT, CDR2 FQNNGV.

This clonotype was detected a few times. The chain combines TRBV5-1 with TRBJ1-1; possible D gene TRBD1, 6 bases. CDR3 length: 14 amino acids. CDR1 and CDR2 (germline): SGHRS, YFSETQ. Trimming left V 3 bases short and J 4 bases short, with 13 bases between. This CDR3 reads CASSWGARGTEAFF. CDR3 nucleotide sequence: TGCGCCAGCAGCTGGGGCGCCAGGGGCACTGAAGCTTTCTTT.

The chain employs TRBV20-1 and TRBJ1-2; possibly TRBD1 for D (6 bases). V was clipped by 0 bases and J by 7 bases, with 18 bases between them. The CDR3 runs to 15 residues. Germline V gene data show CDR1 as DFQATT and CDR2 as SNEGSKA (reference sequence). This chain's CDR3 is CSARDPRGPRGGYTF. In DNA form, the CDR3 reads TGCAGTGCTAGAGATCCCCGGGGGCCCCGGGGTGGCTACACCTTC.